This TCR beta chain was identified in a study of cytomegalovirus exposure and HLA in healthy donors. On this clone: Its specificity is not known.

Researchers ran the PCR with 60 Vbeta and 13 Jbeta primers. Sequenced by immunoSEQ multiplex PCR; TCRdb stores in-frame clones only, minus some. The repertoire consists of about 190,000 clones, with 65% to 75% occurring once and the leading ten covering 4.5% to 5.5%. Study-level points and caveats: Later analysis identified a missense DCLRE1C variant that was linked to TCR beta V- and J-gene trimming.

From germline, CDR1 is MDHEN and CDR2 SYDVKM. The CDR3 is made up of 19 amino acids. Losses at the gene ends were 5 bases for V and 4 bases for J; bases not matched to a gene: 17. The donors (healthy individuals) were bone marrow donors. Each donor was nominally healthy when sampled (though unrecorded immune exposures were likely). The sample was PBMCs. The TCR was taken from a man aged 30 to 45 in good health and CMV-seropositive. This chain connects TRBV28 to TRBJ2-7, with TRBD2 matching over 13 bases. The CDR3 DNA follows: TGTGCCAGCAGTCTCGTCCCGGGACTAGCGGGACTGCTCGGGTACGAGCAGTACTTC. Translating it yields CASSLVPGLAGLLGYEQYF.